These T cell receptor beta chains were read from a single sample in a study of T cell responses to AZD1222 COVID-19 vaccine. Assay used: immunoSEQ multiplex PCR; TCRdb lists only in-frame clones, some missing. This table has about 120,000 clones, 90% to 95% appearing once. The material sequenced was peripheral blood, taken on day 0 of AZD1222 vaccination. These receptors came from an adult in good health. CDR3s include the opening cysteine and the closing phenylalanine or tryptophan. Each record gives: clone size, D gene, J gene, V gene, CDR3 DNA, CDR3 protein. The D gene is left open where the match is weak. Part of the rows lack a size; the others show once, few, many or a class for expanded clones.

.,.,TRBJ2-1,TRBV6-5,TGTGCCAGCAGGGACTACAATGAGCAGTTCTTC,CASRDYNEQFF
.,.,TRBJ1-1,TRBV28,TGTGCCAGCAAAGTGAACACTGAAGCTTTCTTT,CASKVNTEAFF
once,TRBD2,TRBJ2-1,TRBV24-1,TGTGCCACCAGTGACGCCTCTCCTCGGGGGGGCCAGTACAATGAGCAGTTCTTC,CATSDASPRGGQYNEQFF
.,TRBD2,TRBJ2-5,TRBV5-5,TGTGCCAGCAGCTTGGGTCAGCGGGGGGGCCAAGAGACCCAGTACTTC,CASSLGQRGGQETQYF
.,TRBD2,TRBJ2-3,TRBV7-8,TGTGCCAGCAGCTTAGCCCTCACTAGCGGGGGGCTGTATTTT,CASSLALTSGGLYF
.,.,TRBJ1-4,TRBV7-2,TGTGCCAGCAGCTGGGGCTGGGGGGAAAAACTGTTTTTT,CASSWGWGEKLFF
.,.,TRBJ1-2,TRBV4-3,TGCGCCAGCAGCCCCCGAGAAAGACTCAACTATGGCTACACCTTC,CASSPRERLNYGYTF
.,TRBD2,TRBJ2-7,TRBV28,TGTGCCAGCAGTTTGGTTTTTGCGGGGGGAGCGACCTACGAGCAGTACTTC,CASSLVFAGGATYEQYF
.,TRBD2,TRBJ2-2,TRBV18,TGTGCCAGCTCACCATTCACCAAGCGGGGGAACACCGGGGAGCTGTTTTTT,CASSPFTKRGNTGELFF
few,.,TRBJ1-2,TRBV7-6,TGTGCCAGCAGCCTCGCCCCTTGGGGCAGGGGTCGGGTAAACTATGGCTACACCTTC,CASSLAPWGRGRVNYGYTF
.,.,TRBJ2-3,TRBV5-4,TGTGCCAGCAGCTTAGGGAGGGGGCGGGATACGCAGTATTTT,CASSLGRGRDTQYF
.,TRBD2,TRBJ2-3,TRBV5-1,TGCGCCAGCAGCTTGGTAGCGGGCCTCGGAGATACGCAGTATTTT,CASSLVAGLGDTQYF
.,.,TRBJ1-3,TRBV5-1,TGCGCCAGCAGCGTGTACTCGACAGGTTCTGGAAACACCATATATTTT,CASSVYSTGSGNTIYF
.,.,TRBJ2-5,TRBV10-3,TGTGCCATCAGTGAGTCAGGAAGGGAGCAGTACTTC,CAISESGREQYF
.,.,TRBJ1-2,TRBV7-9,TGTGCCAGCAGCTGGGCAGGGTTTCCGTATGGCTACACCTTC,CASSWAGFPYGYTF
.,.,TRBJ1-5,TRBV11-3,TGTGCCAGCAGCTTAGATATAATCAGTTATAGCAATCAGCCCCAGCATTTT,CASSLDIISYSNQPQHF
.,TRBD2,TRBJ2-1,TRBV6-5,TGTGCCAGCGCAACTAGCGGGGACGGAAATGAGCAGTTCTTC,CASATSGDGNEQFF
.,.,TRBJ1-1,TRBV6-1,TGTGCCAGCAGTGAAGACCCTTACACGAACACTGAAGCTTTCTTT,CASSEDPYTNTEAFF
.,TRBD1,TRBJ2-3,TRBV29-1,TGCAGCGTCAGGACAGGGACCACCCACACAGATACGCAGTATTTT,CSVRTGTTHTDTQYF
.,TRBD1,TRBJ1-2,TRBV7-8,TGTGCCAGCAGCCCCCGGGACAGGGCGACTCTTAACTATGGCTACACCTTC,CASSPRDRATLNYGYTF
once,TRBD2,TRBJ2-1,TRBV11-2,TGTGCCAGCAGCCCAGGACTAGCGGGGCACGAGCAGTTCTTC,CASSPGLAGHEQFF
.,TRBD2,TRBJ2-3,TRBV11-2,TGTGCCAGCAGCCCGGGACTAGCGGGGGGCCGATTAAGCACAGATACGCAGTATTTT,CASSPGLAGGRLSTDTQYF
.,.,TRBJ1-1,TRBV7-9,TGTGCCAGCAGCTTAGTCCAGGGACTGAGGGAAACTGAAGCTTTCTTT,CASSLVQGLRETEAFF
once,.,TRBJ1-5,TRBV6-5,TGTGCCAGCGGTTGGGGCAATCAGCCCCAGCATTTT,CASGWGNQPQHF
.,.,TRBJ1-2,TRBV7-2,TGTGCCAGCAGCTTAGCGGCCGACACCGCCTATGGCTACACCTTC,CASSLAADTAYGYTF
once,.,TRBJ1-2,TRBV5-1,TGCGCCAGCAGCCTGGGGGACACCAATTCCTATGGCTACACCTTC,CASSLGDTNSYGYTF
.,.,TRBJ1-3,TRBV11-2,TGTGCCAGCAGCCCTACCGGGGGAAACACCATATATTTT,CASSPTGGNTIYF
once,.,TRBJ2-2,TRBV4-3,TGCGCCAGCAGCCTTTACTCTGGGGGCGGGGAGCTGTTTTTT,CASSLYSGGGELFF
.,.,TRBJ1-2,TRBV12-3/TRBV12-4,TGTGCCAGCAGTTGGACGGGCTCCTATGGCTACACCTTC,CASSWTGSYGYTF
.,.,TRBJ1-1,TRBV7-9,TGTGCCAGCAGCCTAGGGGGGAGGCCGAACACTGAAGCTTTCTTT,CASSLGGRPNTEAFF
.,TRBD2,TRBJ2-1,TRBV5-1,TGCGCCAGCAGCTTGCGTCTAGCGGGTAGGAGCTCCTACAATGAGCAGTTCTTC,CASSLRLAGRSSYNEQFF
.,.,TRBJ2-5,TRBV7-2,TGTGCCAGCAGCCCCAGTCGGAACCCGGAGACCCAGTACTTC,CASSPSRNPETQYF
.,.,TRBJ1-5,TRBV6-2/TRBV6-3,TGTGCCAGCAGTTACGGTCAACTCAATCAGCCCCAGCATTTT,CASSYGQLNQPQHF
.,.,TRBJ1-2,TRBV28,TGTGCCAGCAGTTTCCCGAGAGGGTCTAACTATGGCTACACCTTC,CASSFPRGSNYGYTF
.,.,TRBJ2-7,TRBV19,TGTGCCAGTAGTTTGCAGGGGAGCTACGAGCAGTACTTC,CASSLQGSYEQYF
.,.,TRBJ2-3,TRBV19,TGTGCCAGTAGTATACGGGGCACAGATACGCAGTATTTT,CASSIRGTDTQYF
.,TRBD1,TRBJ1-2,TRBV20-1,TGCAGCGGGAGAGGGGGCTTTGGCTACACCTTC,CSGRGGFGYTF
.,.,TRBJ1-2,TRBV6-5,TGTGCCAGCAGTTACCCCACAGATAAGGGCTACACCTTC,CASSYPTDKGYTF
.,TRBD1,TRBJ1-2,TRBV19,TGTGCCAGTATGGGGCAGGGGGTCTATGGCTACACCTTC,CASMGQGVYGYTF
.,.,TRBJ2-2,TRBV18,TGTGCCAGCTCACCAGGCCCGCCGGGGGCCGGGGAGCTGTTTTTT,CASSPGPPGAGELFF